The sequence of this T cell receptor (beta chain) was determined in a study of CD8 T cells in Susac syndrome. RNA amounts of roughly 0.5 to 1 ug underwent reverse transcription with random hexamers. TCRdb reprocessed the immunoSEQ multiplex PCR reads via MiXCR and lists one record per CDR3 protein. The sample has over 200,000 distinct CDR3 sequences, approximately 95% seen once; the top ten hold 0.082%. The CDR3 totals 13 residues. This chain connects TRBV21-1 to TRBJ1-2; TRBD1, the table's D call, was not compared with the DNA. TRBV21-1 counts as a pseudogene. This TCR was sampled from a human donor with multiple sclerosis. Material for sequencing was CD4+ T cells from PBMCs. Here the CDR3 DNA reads TGTGCCAGCAGCCGAGGGCAGGGGTCTGGCTACACCTTC. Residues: CASSRGQGSGYTF.